This T cell receptor (beta chain) comes out of a study of blood T cell repertoires in COVID-19 (dated by TCRdb to the early 2020s). For the wider study: Recovered participants in ImmuneRACE Cohort 3 were defined as having two consecutive negative NP/OP PCR tests, clearance from a healthcare professional, or resolution of symptoms. The dataset comprised deeply sampled blood TCRbeta repertoires from subjects exposed to, actively infected with, or recovered from COVID-19. Where available, HLA class I and class II types were obtained from metadata supplied by the sample provider rather than from assay-based typing. The material from the prospective study consisted of cDNA or gDNA derived from T cells, B-cell-depleted T cells, or PBMCs. Collaborator samples came from the United States, Italy and Spain and covered acute and convalescent phases of COVID-19. Samples came from the ongoing ImmuneRACE study (first 160 participants) plus 1,254 subjects from 6 global collaborators. The repertoires were released in a freely available public database intended as a resource for research on the immune response to SARS-CoV-2. A de-identified subject ID, COVID-19 status, age in years and sex were almost always included in the sample metadata.

Participants in the prospective study were enrolled through a virtual design, were aged about 18 to 90 years, and lived in 20 to 30 United States geographic areas. To assign participants to cohorts, the prospective study relied on clinical history that participants themselves reported in a screening survey and a study questionnaire. In the prospective study, mobile phlebotomists collected whole blood, serum and a nasopharyngeal or oropharyngeal swab from each participant. Additional blood draws and questionnaires over an approximately two-month period could optionally be provided by prospective study participants. Before DNA extraction, blood samples from the prospective study were shipped at room temperature or frozen. As for this clone: Its cognate antigen has yet to be identified. No much larger clone exists at a distance of one base, and base qualities are not known.

The immunoSEQ Assay, a bias-controlled multiplex PCR, was used to amplify TCRbeta CDR3 regions from genomic DNA. On the study's bioinformatics: Within the assay, amplification of reference gene primers was used to estimate how many nucleated cells each sample contained. To quantify the absolute abundance of each unique TCRbeta CDR3 rearrangement, sequence reads were collapsed and filtered. Productive Simpson clonality was computed per sample as the square root of Simpson's diversity index over productive rearrangements. Here the immuneACCESS table is served through TCRdb, limited to in-frame sequences with V and J called. Missing clones are a known gap in these copies; in checked studies unresolved V genes cover under half, and the rest lacks a known reason. V and J calls and clone size are given by that table; D and trimming were obtained from the DNA. A total of some 300,000 clones appear in this sample, more than 75% of them only once. The biggest ten clones account for around 2% of the sample.

Findings and caveats that apply to the study as a whole: Clinical and demographic metadata were provided uncurated, with the amount varying by source and participant.

The CDR3, cysteine through phenylalanine, is 15 amino acids long. The kept DNA is CDR3 alone, 45 bases in frame from the first base. The CDR1 and CDR2 encoded by the germline V gene are SGDLS and YYNGEE. Cut back by 1 base and 7 bases, the V and J ends lie 14 bases apart. The rearranged chain carries TRBV9 and TRBJ2-2; D gene: possibly TRBD2, on 5 matching bases. The TCR originated in a woman aged 60-75 years in a cohort exposed to, infected with or recovered from COVID-19 (not recorded which). The sequencing sample was made of PBMCs or T cells enriched from blood (not recorded which). The DNA is TGTGCCAGCAGCGTATCGAACCCACGGGGCGGGGAGCTGTTTTTT. Its product reads: CASSVSNPRGGELFF.